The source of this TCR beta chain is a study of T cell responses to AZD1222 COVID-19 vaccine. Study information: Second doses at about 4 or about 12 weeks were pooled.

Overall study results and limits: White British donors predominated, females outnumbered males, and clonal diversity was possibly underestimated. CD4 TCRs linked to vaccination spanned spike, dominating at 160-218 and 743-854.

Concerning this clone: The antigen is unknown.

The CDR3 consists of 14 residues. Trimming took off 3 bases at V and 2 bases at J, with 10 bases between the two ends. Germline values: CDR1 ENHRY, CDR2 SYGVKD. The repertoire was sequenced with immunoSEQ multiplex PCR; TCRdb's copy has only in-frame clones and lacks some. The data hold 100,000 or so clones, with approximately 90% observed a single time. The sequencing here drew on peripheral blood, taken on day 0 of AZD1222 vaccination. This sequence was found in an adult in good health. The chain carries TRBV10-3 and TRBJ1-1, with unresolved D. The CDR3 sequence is CAISEAGGNTEAFF. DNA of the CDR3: TGTGCCATCAGTGAAGCCGGCGGAAACACTGAAGCTTTCTTT.